The 15 T cell receptor beta chains given below trace back to one sample, sequenced in a study of blood T cells in healthy people across ages (dated by TCRdb to the mid-2010s). Libraries were constructed by 5' RACE. Sequenced using an Illumina HiSeq 2500. A second roughly 6 to 11 cycle PCR used a sample-barcoded 5' primer and a J-beta primer mix. TCRdb trimmed the raw reads at Q25, called clones with MiXCR and kept productive beta chains. Every CDR3 protein is listed once, alongside the most common genes and DNA of its rows. The sample profile shows 1.5 million to 2 million distinct CDR3 sequences; around 50% of them were found once. Approximately 2.1% of the sample comes from the top ten. Sequenced: blood. These receptors came from a woman aged 40 to 50 in good health.

V gene TRBV24-1 combines with J gene TRBJ2-1; D is uncertain. In germline, CDR1 is KGHDR, CDR2 SFDVKD. The CDR3 loop spans 17 amino acids. V gave up 5 bases and J gave up 7 bases, with 23 bases separating them. CDR3 amino acids: CATSALPQPPYVNEQFF. Written as DNA, the CDR3 is TGTGCCACCAGTGCCCTCCCGCAGCCCCCCTACGTGAATGAGCAGTTCTTC.

The V call is TRBV28, the J call TRBJ2-7; tentative D call: TRBD2 (6 bases). The germline gives CDR1 MDHEN, CDR2 SYDVKM. CDR3 length equals 12 residues. V shed 8 bases and J shed 2 bases, with 10 bases lying between them. The CDR3 loop reads CASGSSAYEQYF. CDR3 bases: TGTGCCAGCGGATCTAGCGCCTACGAGCAGTACTTC.

This chain links TRBV6-1 with TRBJ2-1, with D perhaps TRBD2 (5 bases). CDR1 and CDR2 from the germline V gene are MNHNS and SASEGT. Trimming stripped 9 bases from V and 10 bases from J, with 19 bases between. The CDR3 is 13 residues long. CDR3 sequence: CASSGGVFYEQFF. CDR3 sequence (DNA): TGTGCCAGTTCCGGAGGAGTTTTCTACGAGCAGTTCTTC.

This chain connects TRBV20-1 to TRBJ2-1, with D perhaps given as TRBD1 or TRBD2 (6 bases each). In germline, CDR1 is DFQATT, CDR2 SNEGSKA (reference sequence). V was shortened by 5 bases and J by 0 bases, with 11 bases between the two germline ends. The CDR3 extends over 14 amino acids. The CDR3 DNA follows: TGCAGTGCTGAACGGGGGCCCTCCTACAATGAGCAGTTCTTC. It is translated as CSAERGPSYNEQFF.

This clonotype was observed many times. This sequence joins TRBV7-2 and TRBJ2-5; perhaps TRBD2 as D (6 bases). The CDR3 covers 14 residues. Germline CDR1 is SGHTA and CDR2 is FQGNSA. Trimming cost V 5 bases and J 5 bases, with 15 bases left between them. CDR3 sequence (DNA): TGTGCCAGCAGCCACCCAGGGAGGCTCGAGACCCAGTACTTC. It encodes CASSHPGRLETQYF.

The rearrangement joins TRBV18 to TRBJ2-5, with 7 bases identical to TRBD2. Germline V gene data show CDR1 as KGHSH and CDR2 as LQKENI. V lost 6 bases and J lost 4; bases outside the gene matches: 17. The CDR3 loop spans 17 amino acids. The CDR3 region is CASSALTVGEGRETQYF. The CDR3 coding sequence is TGTGCCAGCTCCGCCCTCACGGTCGGGGAGGGAAGAGAGACCCAGTACTTC. Based on the CDR3 plus reference TRBV18 and TRBJ2-5, the full variable domain is NAGVMQNPRHLVRRRGQEARLRCSPMKGHSHVYWYRQLPEEGLKFMVYLQKENIIDESGMPKERFSAEFPKEGPSILRIQQVVRGDSAAYFCASSALTVGEGRETQYFGPGTRLLVL.

The chain is built from TRBV27 and TRBJ2-5; D not resolved. CDR1 is MNHEY, CDR2 SMNVEV, per germline (reference sequence). This CDR3 has 15 residues. V was clipped by 6 bases and J by 4 bases, with 18 bases between them. CDR3 bases: TGTGCCAGCAGCAGCAGCCGATTAGAAGGAGAGACCCAGTACTTC. It encodes CASSSSRLEGETQYF.

V is TRBV7-8 and J is TRBJ1-6; D is unresolved. The CDR3 contains 13 residues. Germline assignment: CDR1 SGHVS and CDR2 FQNEAQ. Trimming left V 5 bases short and J 8 bases short, with 10 bases between. The CDR3 DNA is TGTGCCAGCAGCGACAATAGTTATTCACCCCTCCACTTT. Its translation is CASSDNSYSPLHF.

This clonotype has just one count. The V call is TRBV7-8, the J call TRBJ2-3, with a possible D match to TRBD1 (5 bases). CDR1 is SGHVS and CDR2 is FQNEAQ in the germline V gene. Trimming removed 5 bases at V and 10 bases at J, with 22 bases between. The length of the CDR3 is 15 residues. CDR3 in amino acids: CASSPLDRVTGAQYF. CDR3 in DNA: TGTGCCAGCAGCCCGCTGGACCGAGTAACAGGAGCGCAGTATTTT.

The chain couples TRBV4-3 to TRBJ2-5; no definite D call. The J call could be wrong; TRBJ2-7 is a better fit for the DNA end. Germline CDR1 LGHNA, CDR2 YSLEER. The CDR3 loop spans 14 amino acids. CDR3 protein: CASSQSRVGNEQYF. CDR3 in DNA: TGCGCCAGCAGCCAATCCCGAGTGGGGAACGAGCAGTACTTC.

This clonotype was seen more than once but under ten times. This chain links TRBV7-2 with TRBJ1-2, with a weak D call TRBD1 (6 bases). V was clipped by 2 bases and J by 5 bases, with 18 bases between them. CDR3 length: 16 amino acids. Germline-derived CDR1 and CDR2 are SGHTA and FQGNSA. The CDR3 spells CASSLTLGGATYGYTF. The CDR3 DNA sequence: TGTGCCAGCAGCTTAACGTTGGGGGGGGCTACTTATGGCTACACCTTC.

The gene calls are TRBV5-1 and TRBJ1-1; D gene uncertain. Germline lookup yields CDR1 SGHRS and CDR2 YFSETQ. V shed 4 bases and J shed 6 bases, with 22 bases lying between them. This CDR3 comprises 16 residues. The CDR3 is CASSPRVGRVSAEAFF. For the CDR3, the DNA is TGCGCCAGCAGCCCCCGAGTGGGGAGAGTTTCCGCTGAAGCTTTCTTT.

The chain carries TRBV9 and TRBJ2-3; the D call may be TRBD1 or TRBD2 (5 bases each). The CDR3 extends over 16 amino acids. Trimming shortened V by 0 bases and J by 0 bases, and 11 bases separated the two germline ends. Germline assignment: CDR1 SGDLS and CDR2 YYNGEE. The CDR3 region is CASSVAGGFSTDTQYF. The CDR3 DNA reads TGTGCCAGCAGCGTAGCTGGGGGATTTAGCACAGATACGCAGTATTTT.

The table lists this clonotype with a few counts. V gene TRBV3-1 combines with J gene TRBJ2-7; 8 bases line up with TRBD1. The CDR3 has 14 amino acids. After removal of 0 bases from V and 8 bases from J, the junction contained 6 bases not matched to a gene. Germline CDR1 reads LGHDT; CDR2 reads YNNKEL (reference sequence). CDR3 DNA sequence: TGTGCCAGCAGCCAAGATGTGGACAGGGACAAGCAGTACTTC. Encoded protein: CASSQDVDRDKQYF.

The rearrangement links TRBV20-1 to TRBJ2-6; D might be TRBD1 or TRBD2, each matching 6 bases. This CDR3 contains 17 residues. The germline V gene encodes CDR1 DFQATT and CDR2 SNEGSKA (reference sequence). V lost 5 bases and J 0 bases, leaving 17 bases between the germline ends. The DNA of the CDR3 is TGCAGTGCTGGACTCGGGGGCGCGTCCTCTGGGGCCAACGTCCTGACTTTC. Translated, it gives CSAGLGGASSGANVLTF.